Sequencing of this TCR beta chain was carried out in a study of blood T cell repertoires in COVID-19. Looking at the study overall: The samples span acute and convalescent COVID-19 from the United States, Italy and Spain.

Libraries were prepared by immunoSEQ multiplex PCR; TCRdb keeps only in-frame clonotypes and omits some of them. The sample holds about 70,000 clones, more than 75% seen once. The length of the CDR3 is 17 residues. Germline-derived CDR1 and CDR2 are WNHNN and SYGVQD (reference sequence). V gave up 2 bases and J gave up 2 bases; unmatched junction bases: 8. This clonotype originated in a woman older than 75 with active or convalescent COVID-19. This chain links TRBV10-1 with TRBJ2-3; 9 positions agree with TRBD1. The sample comprised peripheral blood. The DNA for the CDR3 is TGCGCCAGCAGTGAGGGGACCGGGACAGGGATCACAGATACGCAGTATTTT. Amino acid sequence: CASSEGTGTGITDTQYF.